This T cell receptor (beta chain) comes out of a study of blood T cells in healthy people across ages. Study-wide findings and caveats: In long-lived donors, naive CD4+ cell counts and diversity exceeded those of aged donors. Among T cells, TCR beta diversity per million cells dropped roughly linearly as age rose.

For the second PCR, which ran for 7 to 11 cycles, a sample-barcoded 5' primer and a J-beta primer mix were used. Each cDNA molecule carried a tag from a template-switch adaptor that contained 12 random nucleotides. TCRdb analysed the 5' RACE reads with MiXCR anew, one entry per CDR3 protein. Here the sample spans roughly 2 million distinct CDR3 sequences, around half being singletons. Each sample gave at least 6.5 million isolated PBMCs. This clonotype was observed a few times. Antigen unknown. J was trimmed by 2 bases and V by 3 bases; bases with no gene match: 8. The germline CDR1 and CDR2 sequences are KGHDR and SFDVKD. This CDR3 contains 17 residues.

The sequenced material came from blood. The chain recombines TRBV24-1 with TRBJ2-4; 8 bases line up with TRBD2. This sequence was found in a woman aged 40 to 50 in good health. The CDR3, as DNA: TGTGCCACCAGTGATCCCCGGGGGGGGTTGACCAAAAACATTCAGTACTTC. As protein: CATSDPRGGLTKNIQYF.